Listed here are 18 T cell receptor beta chains from one sample, sequenced in a study of T cells in Graves' hyperthyroidism and ophthalmopathy. Using RNA transcripts as the source, TCR beta CDR3 regions were amplified. Initially, a first-round RT-PCR of the TCR CDR3 employed the HTBI primer set. TCRdb used MiXCR to reprocess the multiplex PCR reads, holding one entry per CDR3 protein. The table shows over 200,000 distinct CDR3 sequences, with 17% occurring only once. The sequenced sample consisted of blood. These receptors all stem from a man in his fifties or sixties with Graves' hyperthyroidism.

This clonotype was recorded many times. This chain uses TRBV30 with TRBJ2-3; no definite D call. V shed 1 base and J shed 0 bases, with 5 bases lying between them. The germline V gene has CDR1 GTSNPN and CDR2 SVGIG (reference sequence). The CDR3 spans 13 residues. The CDR3 is CAWSDSSTDTQYF. The CDR3 DNA is TGTGCCTGGAGTGACTCGAGCACAGATACGCAGTATTTT.

In its sample, this clonotype was seen many times. This rearrangement joins TRBV12-3 or TRBV12-4 to TRBJ2-3; 7 bases align to TRBD2. Trimming removed 6 bases from V and 6 bases from J; junction bases left unmatched: 12. This CDR3 region has 15 residues. Here the CDR3 DNA reads TGTGCCAGCAGCTCCTGGGAGGGAAGGTGGGATACGCAGTATTTT. It encodes CASSSWEGRWDTQYF.

This clonotype was recorded at least ten times. The gene calls are TRBV30 and TRBJ1-5; 7 nucleotides agree with TRBD1. This CDR3 region has 13 residues. J lost 4 bases, V lost 5 bases, and 5 bases had no gene match. Germline V gives CDR1 GTSNPN, CDR2 SVGIG (reference sequence). The CDR3 sequence is CAWRGQSNQPQHF. The DNA for the CDR3 is TGTGCCTGGCGGGGACAGAGTAATCAGCCCCAGCATTTT.

This clonotype has a handful of counts. The V and J genes are TRBV7-2 and TRBJ2-5; D is unresolved. V lost 3 bases to trimming and J lost 1 base, with 9 bases between them. This CDR3 has 14 residues. Germline V gene lookup returns CDR1 SGHTA and CDR2 FQGNSA. CDR3 sequence reads: CASSFYQSQETQYF. For the CDR3, the DNA is TGTGCCAGCAGCTTCTACCAGTCCCAAGAGACCCAGTACTTC.

This clonotype has ten or more counts. V usage is TRBV6-1 and J usage is TRBJ1-5, with unresolved D. CDR1 is MNHNS, CDR2 SASEGT, per germline. Trimming cost V 5 bases and J 0 bases, with 11 bases left between them. This CDR3 contains 15 residues. Here the CDR3 DNA reads TGTGCCAGCAGTTCACAGCCCAATAGCAATCAGCCCCAGCATTTT. The encoded protein is CASSSQPNSNQPQHF.

This clonotype has only a few counts. V usage is TRBV7-9 and J usage is TRBJ2-1, with D perhaps matching TRBD1 (6 bases). The CDR3 has 18 amino acids. The V end was cut by 5 bases, the J end by 6 bases, with 26 bases between. From germline, CDR1 is SEHNR and CDR2 FQNEAQ (reference sequence). Here the CDR3 reads CASSNHLRQADRLNEQFF. As DNA, the CDR3 is TGTGCCAGCAGCAACCATCTCAGACAGGCCGATCGACTCAATGAGCAGTTCTTC. The full variable domain, with the rest looked up from reference TRBV7-9 and TRBJ2-1, is DTGVSQNPRHKITKRGQNVTFRCDPISEHNRLYWYRQTLGQGPEFLTYFQNEAQLEKSRLLSDRFSAERPKGSFSTLEIQRTEQGDSAMYLCASSNHLRQADRLNEQFFGPGTRLTVL.

This chain joins TRBV15 and TRBJ1-2; no clear D gene. The CDR3 has 18 residues. Germline assignment: CDR1 LNHNV and CDR2 YYDKDF (reference sequence). V lost 4 bases, J lost 7 bases, and 28 bases lay in between. CDR3 coding DNA: TGTGCCACCAGCACCCGAAACCGGGCCGGGCGGGTTGATTTTGGCTACACCTTC. Protein product: CATSTRNRAGRVDFGYTF.

The chain is built from TRBV6-1 and TRBJ1-5; D gene ambiguous. This CDR3 is 13 amino acids long. Germline V gives CDR1 MNHNS, CDR2 SASEGT. V was cut by 4 bases and J by 6 bases, with 10 bases left in between. The CDR3 DNA sequence: TGTGCCAGCAGTGGGGCAGAGGCTCAGCCCCAGCATTTT. Translating it yields CASSGAEAQPQHF.

This clonotype was detected ten times or more. This sequence joins TRBV6-2 or TRBV6-3 and TRBJ2-3, with unresolved D. CDR3 length: 16 residues. V lost 0 bases and J 0 bases, leaving 10 bases between the germline ends. Germline V gene data show CDR1 as MNHEY and CDR2 as SVGEGT. The CDR3 sequence: CASSYSSSSSTDTQYF. In DNA form, the CDR3 reads TGTGCCAGCAGTTACTCGTCTTCCTCTAGCACAGATACGCAGTATTTT.

This clonotype occurred many times. This chain links TRBV5-1 with TRBJ1-1, with 7 bases lining up with TRBD1. CDR3 length: 13 amino acids. The germline V gene encodes CDR1 SGHRS and CDR2 YFSETQ. The V gene end was trimmed by 10 bases and the J gene end by 1 base; junction bases not matched to a gene: 7. The CDR3 spells CASAGQPNTEAFF. CDR3 in DNA: TGCGCCTCCGCGGGACAGCCGAACACTGAAGCTTTCTTT.

Regarding this clonotype: A read error may explain this, as a much larger clone is one base away. The chain combines TRBV13 with TRBJ2-2; tentatively, D is TRBD1 (5 bases). The germline V and J ends were trimmed by 7 bases and 0 bases, with 9 bases remaining between them. The V gene's germline CDR1 is PRHDT and CDR2 FYEKMQ (reference sequence). The CDR3 runs to 14 residues. The CDR3, as DNA: TGTGCCAGCACCAGGGCAGCGAACACCGGGGAGCTGTTTTTT. It is translated as CASTRAANTGELFF. The variable domain in full, completed from reference TRBV13 and TRBJ2-2, reads AAGVIQSPRHLIKEKRETATLKCYPIPRHDTVYWYQQGPGQDPQFLISFYEKMQSDKGSIPDRFSAQQFSDYHSELNMSSLELGDSALYFCASTRAANTGELFFGEGSRLTVL.

The chain combines TRBV28 with TRBJ2-1; 8 nucleotides agree with TRBD1. The CDR3 has 16 amino acids. Trimming took 6 bases from V and 4 from J; bases not matched to a gene: 11. Germline CDR1 and CDR2: MDHEN and SYDVKM. The CDR3 region is CASSEDRALSYNEQFF. CDR3 in DNA: TGTGCCAGCAGCGAGGACAGGGCCCTTTCTTACAATGAGCAGTTCTTC. Full variable domain (missing parts from reference TRBV28 and TRBJ2-1): DVKVTQSSRYLVKRTGEKVFLECVQDMDHENMFWYRQDPGLGLRLIYFSYDVKMKEKGDIPEGYSVSREKKERFSLILESASTNQTSMYLCASSEDRALSYNEQFFGPGTRLTVL.

Details on this clonotype: A junction boundary mismatches the germline segment, possibly from a read error. This chain joins TRBV11-3 and TRBJ2-7; D is undetermined. CDR1 and CDR2 (germline): SGHNT, YENEEA. The CDR3 length is 13 residues. The CDR3 sequence: CASSLIGSHEQYF. CDR3 nucleotide sequence: TGTGCCAGCAGCTTAATTGGCTCCCACGAGCAGTACTTC. Full variable domain (rest looked up from reference TRBV11-3 and TRBJ2-7): EAGVVQSPRYKIIEKKQPVAFWCNPISGHNTLYWYLQNLGQGPELLIRYENEEAVDDSQLPKDRFSAERLKGVDSTLKIQPAELGDSAVYLCASSLIGSHEQYFGPGTRLTVT.

As concerns this clonotype: The germline gene is not matched at one end of the junction; a read error may be the cause. The chain joins TRBV20-1 to TRBJ1-3; D is uncertain. Per germline, CDR1 DFQATT and CDR2 SNEGSKA (reference sequence). The CDR3 loop spans 14 amino acids. The CDR3: CSARDGGSGNTIYF. The CDR3, as DNA: TGCAGTGCCAGAGATGGAGGGAGTGGAAACACCATATATTTT.

The chain combines TRBV10-3 with TRBJ1-5; TRBD1 agrees at 7 bases. CDR3 length: 15 amino acids. Trimming cost V 2 bases and J 5 bases; bases outside gene matches: 6. Germline V CDR1 and CDR2: ENHRY, SYGVKD. For the CDR3, the DNA is TGTGCCATCAGTGAGGGCCGACAGGGAGATCAGCCCCAGCATTTT. This sequence encodes CAISEGRQGDQPQHF.

This clonotype was picked up many times. The chain employs TRBV5-1 and TRBJ2-5; D gene uncertain. Trimming left V 0 bases short and J 3 bases short, with 9 bases between. The CDR3 covers 14 residues. CDR1 and CDR2 from the germline V gene are SGHRS and YFSETQ. Here the CDR3 reads CASSLGSGEETQYF. As DNA, the CDR3 is TGCGCCAGCAGCTTGGGCTCTGGGGAAGAGACCCAGTACTTC.

This clonotype has at least ten counts. The CDR3 nucleotides are TGTGCCAGCAGGAGTATAAACAATGAAAAACTGTTTTTT. This sequence encodes CASRSINNEKLFF. This chain joins TRBV12-3 or TRBV12-4 and TRBJ1-4; no clear D gene. The CDR3 has 13 amino acids. V was clipped by 6 bases and J by 5 bases, with 10 bases between them.

This clonotype was recorded many times. J is TRBJ2-5 and V is TRBV20-1, with D perhaps given as TRBD1 or TRBD2 (5 bases each). Germline assignment: CDR1 DFQATT and CDR2 SNEGSKA (reference sequence). V was clipped by 5 bases and J by 2 bases, with 15 bases between them. CDR3 length: 14 amino acids. DNA for the CDR3: TGCAGTGCTGGACTCCAGGGTCGGCAAGAGACCCAGTACTTC. It is translated as CSAGLQGRQETQYF.